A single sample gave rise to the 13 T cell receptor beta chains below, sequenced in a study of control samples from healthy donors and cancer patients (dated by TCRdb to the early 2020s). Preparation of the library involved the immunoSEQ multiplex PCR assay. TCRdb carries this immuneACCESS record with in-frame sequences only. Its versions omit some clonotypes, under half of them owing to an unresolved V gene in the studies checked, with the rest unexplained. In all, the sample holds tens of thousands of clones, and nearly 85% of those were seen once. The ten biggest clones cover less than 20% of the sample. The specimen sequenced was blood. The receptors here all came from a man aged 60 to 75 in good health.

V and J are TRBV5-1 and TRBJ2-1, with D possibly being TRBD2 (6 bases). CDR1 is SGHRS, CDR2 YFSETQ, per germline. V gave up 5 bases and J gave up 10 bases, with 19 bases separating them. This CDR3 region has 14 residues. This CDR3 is CASRWDLGLREQFF. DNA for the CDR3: TGCGCCAGCAGGTGGGACTTAGGCCTTAGGGAGCAGTTCTTC.

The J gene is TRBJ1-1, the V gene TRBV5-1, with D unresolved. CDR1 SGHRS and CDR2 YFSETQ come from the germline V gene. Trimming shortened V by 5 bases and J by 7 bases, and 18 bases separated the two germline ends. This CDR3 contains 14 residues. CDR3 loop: CASRSPARLGEAFF. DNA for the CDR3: TGCGCCAGCAGATCTCCGGCTCGTCTGGGTGAAGCTTTCTTT.

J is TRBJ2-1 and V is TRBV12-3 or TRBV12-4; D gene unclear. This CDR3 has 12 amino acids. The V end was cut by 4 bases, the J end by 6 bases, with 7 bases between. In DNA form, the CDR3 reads TGTGCCAGCAGTTGGTGGGGCAATGAGCAGTTCTTC. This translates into CASSWWGNEQFF.

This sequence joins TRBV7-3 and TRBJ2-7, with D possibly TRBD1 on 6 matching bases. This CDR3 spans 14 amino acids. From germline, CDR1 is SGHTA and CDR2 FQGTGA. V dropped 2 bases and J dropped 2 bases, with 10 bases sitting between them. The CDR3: CASSLPPGAYEQYF. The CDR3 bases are TGTGCCAGCAGCTTACCCCCAGGGGCCTACGAGCAGTACTTC.

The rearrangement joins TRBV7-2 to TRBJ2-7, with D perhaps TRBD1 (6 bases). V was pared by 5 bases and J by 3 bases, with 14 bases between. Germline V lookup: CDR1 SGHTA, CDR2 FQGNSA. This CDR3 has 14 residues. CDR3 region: CASSLTRTDYEQYF. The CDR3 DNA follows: TGTGCCAGCAGCCTCACCAGGACAGACTACGAGCAGTACTTC.

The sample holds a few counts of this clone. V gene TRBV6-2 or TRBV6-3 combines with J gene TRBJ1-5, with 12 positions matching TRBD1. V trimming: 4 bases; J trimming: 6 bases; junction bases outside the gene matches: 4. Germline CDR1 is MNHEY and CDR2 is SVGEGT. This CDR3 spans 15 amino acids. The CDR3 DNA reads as TGTGCCAGCAGTTCGGGACAGGGGGCCATTCAGCCCCAGCATTTT. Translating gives CASSSGQGAIQPQHF.

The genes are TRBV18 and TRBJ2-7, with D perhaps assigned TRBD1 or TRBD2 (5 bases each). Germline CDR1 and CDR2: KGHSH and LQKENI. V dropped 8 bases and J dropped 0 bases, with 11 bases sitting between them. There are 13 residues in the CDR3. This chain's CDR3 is CASTRGDSYEQYF. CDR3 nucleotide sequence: TGTGCCAGCACCAGAGGGGACTCCTACGAGCAGTACTTC.

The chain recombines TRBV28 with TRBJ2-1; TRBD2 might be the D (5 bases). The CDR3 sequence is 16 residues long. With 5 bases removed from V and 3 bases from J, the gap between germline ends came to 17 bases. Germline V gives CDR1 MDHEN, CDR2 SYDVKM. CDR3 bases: TGTGCCAGCAGTCCCAGGTTGAGGGATCACTACAATGAGCAGTTCTTC. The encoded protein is CASSPRLRDHYNEQFF.

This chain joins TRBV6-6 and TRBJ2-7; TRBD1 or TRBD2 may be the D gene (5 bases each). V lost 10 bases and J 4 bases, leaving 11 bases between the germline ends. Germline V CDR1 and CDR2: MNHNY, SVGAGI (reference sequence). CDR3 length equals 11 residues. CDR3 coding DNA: TGTGCCACCTCCGAGGGGTACGAGCAGTACTTC. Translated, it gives CATSEGYEQYF.

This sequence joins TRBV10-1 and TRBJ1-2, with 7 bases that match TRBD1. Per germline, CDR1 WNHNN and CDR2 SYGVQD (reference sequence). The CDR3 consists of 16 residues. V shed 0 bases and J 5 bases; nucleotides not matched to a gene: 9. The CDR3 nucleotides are TGCGCCAGCAGTGAGTCGGGAGGGGGCGGGAATTATGGCTACACCTTC. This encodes CASSESGGGGNYGYTF.

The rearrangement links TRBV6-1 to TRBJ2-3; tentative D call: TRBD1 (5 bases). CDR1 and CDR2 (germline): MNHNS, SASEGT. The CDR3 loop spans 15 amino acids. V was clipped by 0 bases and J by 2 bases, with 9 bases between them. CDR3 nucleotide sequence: TGTGCCAGCAGTGAAGCAAGGGGTTACACAGATACGCAGTATTTT. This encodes CASSEARGYTDTQYF.

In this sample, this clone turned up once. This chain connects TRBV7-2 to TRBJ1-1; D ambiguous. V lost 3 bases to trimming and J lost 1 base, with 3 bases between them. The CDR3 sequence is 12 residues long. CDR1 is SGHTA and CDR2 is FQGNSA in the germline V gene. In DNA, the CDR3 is TGTGCCAGCAGCTTGCAGAACACTGAAGCTTTCTTT. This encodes CASSLQNTEAFF.

The CDR3 protein is CAWSPSGLILAYEQYF. The DNA for the CDR3 is TGTGCCTGGAGCCCTTCGGGCCTTATTTTAGCCTACGAGCAGTACTTC. The J gene is TRBJ2-7, the V gene TRBV30, with no clear D. The CDR3 sequence is 16 residues long. Trimming stripped 3 bases from V and 2 bases from J, with 20 bases between. The germline V gene encodes CDR1 GTSNPN and CDR2 SVGIG (reference sequence).